The clone carrying this T cell receptor beta chain came up a few times. Its antigen is not identified. The second PCR ran roughly 6 to 12 cycles with a sample-barcoded 5' primer and J-beta primers. TCRdb itself ran the 5' RACE reads through MiXCR, one entry per CDR3 protein. The table has around 800,000 distinct CDR3 sequences, 46% seen once. This record comes from a study of blood T cells in healthy people across ages. Study-level results: CMV status of donors was unknown, possibly confounding expanded clonotype changes. Among long-lived donors, naive CD4+ cells were more numerous and diversity higher than in aged donors.

CDR3 length equals 13 residues. V gave up 3 bases and J gave up 5 bases, with 10 bases separating them. This receptor was obtained from a man aged 80 or over in good health. The sequenced sample was blood. The chain carries TRBV12-3 or TRBV12-4 and TRBJ1-1; a weak D match, TRBD1 (5 bases). The DNA of the CDR3 is TGTGCCAGCAGTTTCACGGGGCGGACTGAAGCTTTCTTT. Amino acids: CASSFTGRTEAFF.